This is a list of T cell receptor beta chains from one sample in a study of T cells after yellow fever vaccination. TCRdb re-analysed the 5' RACE reads in MiXCR, keeping a single row per CDR3 protein. Altogether about 240,000 distinct CDR3 sequences are present, 6.9% being singletons, with the ten largest covering approximately 0.84%. The sequencing here drew on CD4+ T cells sorted from PBMCs, taken 15 days after the yellow fever booster vaccination. These receptors all come from a man aged 25 to 40 who received the YFV17D yellow fever vaccine. Both conserved end residues are part of each CDR3. D genes are given only for firm matches. Not every row has a clone size; where given, it reads once, few, many or a size class.

>TRBV7-2|few|.|TRBJ2-7
CASSSRVSYEQYF
TGTGCCAGCAGCTCCAGGGTCTCCTACGAGCAGTACTTC
>TRBV19|.|TRBD2|TRBJ2-7
CASSSSGSSAYEQYF
TGTGCCAGTAGCTCTAGCGGGAGTTCTGCCTACGAGCAGTACTTC
>TRBV29-1|many|TRBD1|TRBJ1-2
CSVLGQGNGYTF
TGCAGCGTTCTGGGACAGGGTAATGGCTACACCTTC
>TRBV7-2|.|.|TRBJ2-3
CASSFSLTDTQYF
TGTGCCAGCAGCTTTAGCCTCACAGATACGCAGTATTTT
>TRBV10-2|.|TRBD1|TRBJ1-1
CASSRGQALEAFF
TGCGCCAGCAGTAGGGGACAGGCCCTCGAAGCTTTCTTT
>TRBV20-1|many|TRBD2|TRBJ2-1
CSAETSGSGDEQFF
TGCAGTGCCGAGACTAGCGGGAGCGGCGATGAGCAGTTCTTC
>TRBV23-1|few|.|TRBJ1-5
CASSPKRKGQPQHF
TGCGCCAGCAGTCCCAAGAGGAAGGGTCAGCCCCAGCATTTT
>TRBV27|many|TRBD2|TRBJ2-3
CASSLSPSGGTDTQYF
TGTGCCAGCAGTTTAAGCCCTAGCGGAGGCACAGATACGCAGTATTTT
>TRBV20-1|few|.|TRBJ2-5
CSAGPGAEDETQYF
TGCAGTGCTGGACCGGGGGCGGAGGACGAGACCCAGTACTTC
>TRBV6-2/TRBV6-3|few|TRBD2|TRBJ2-7
CASSSSGISYEQYF
TGTGCCAGCAGTTCTAGCGGGATTTCCTACGAGCAGTACTTC